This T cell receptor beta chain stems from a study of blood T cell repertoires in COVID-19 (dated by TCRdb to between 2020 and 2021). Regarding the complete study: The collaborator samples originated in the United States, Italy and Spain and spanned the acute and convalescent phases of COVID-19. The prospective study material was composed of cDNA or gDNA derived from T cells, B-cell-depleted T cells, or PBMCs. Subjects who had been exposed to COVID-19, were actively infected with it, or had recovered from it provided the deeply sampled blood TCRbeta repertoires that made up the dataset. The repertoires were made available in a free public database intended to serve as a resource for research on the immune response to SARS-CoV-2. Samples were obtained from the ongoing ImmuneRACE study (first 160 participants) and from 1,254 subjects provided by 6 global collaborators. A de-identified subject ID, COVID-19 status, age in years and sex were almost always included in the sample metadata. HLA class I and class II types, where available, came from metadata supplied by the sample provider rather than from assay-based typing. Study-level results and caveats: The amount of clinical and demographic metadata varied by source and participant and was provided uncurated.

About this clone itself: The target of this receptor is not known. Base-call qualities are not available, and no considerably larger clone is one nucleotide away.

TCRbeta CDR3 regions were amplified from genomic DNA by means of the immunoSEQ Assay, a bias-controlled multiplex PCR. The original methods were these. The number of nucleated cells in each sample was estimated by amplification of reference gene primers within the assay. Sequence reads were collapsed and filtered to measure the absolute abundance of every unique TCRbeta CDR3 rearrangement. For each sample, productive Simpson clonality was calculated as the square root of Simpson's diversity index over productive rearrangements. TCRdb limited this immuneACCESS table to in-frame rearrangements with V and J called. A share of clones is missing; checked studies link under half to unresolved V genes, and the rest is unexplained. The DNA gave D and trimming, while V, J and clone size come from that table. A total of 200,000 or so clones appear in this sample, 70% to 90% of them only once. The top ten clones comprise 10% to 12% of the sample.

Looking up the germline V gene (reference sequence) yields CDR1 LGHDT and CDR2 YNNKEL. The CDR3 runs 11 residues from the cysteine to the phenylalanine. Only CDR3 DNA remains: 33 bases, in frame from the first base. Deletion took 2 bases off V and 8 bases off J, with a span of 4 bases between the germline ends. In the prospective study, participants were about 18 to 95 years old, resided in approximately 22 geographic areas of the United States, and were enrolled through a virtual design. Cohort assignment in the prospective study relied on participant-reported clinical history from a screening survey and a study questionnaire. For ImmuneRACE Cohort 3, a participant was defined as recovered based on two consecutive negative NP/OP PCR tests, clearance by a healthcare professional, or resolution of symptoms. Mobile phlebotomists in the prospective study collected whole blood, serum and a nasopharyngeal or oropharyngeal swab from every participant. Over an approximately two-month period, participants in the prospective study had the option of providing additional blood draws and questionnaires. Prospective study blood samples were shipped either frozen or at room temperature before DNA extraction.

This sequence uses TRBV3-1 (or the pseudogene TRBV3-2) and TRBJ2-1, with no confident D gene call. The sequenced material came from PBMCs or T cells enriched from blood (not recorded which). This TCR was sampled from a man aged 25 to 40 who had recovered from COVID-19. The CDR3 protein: CASSQRDEQFF. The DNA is TGTGCCAGCAGCCAACGGGATGAGCAGTTCTTC.